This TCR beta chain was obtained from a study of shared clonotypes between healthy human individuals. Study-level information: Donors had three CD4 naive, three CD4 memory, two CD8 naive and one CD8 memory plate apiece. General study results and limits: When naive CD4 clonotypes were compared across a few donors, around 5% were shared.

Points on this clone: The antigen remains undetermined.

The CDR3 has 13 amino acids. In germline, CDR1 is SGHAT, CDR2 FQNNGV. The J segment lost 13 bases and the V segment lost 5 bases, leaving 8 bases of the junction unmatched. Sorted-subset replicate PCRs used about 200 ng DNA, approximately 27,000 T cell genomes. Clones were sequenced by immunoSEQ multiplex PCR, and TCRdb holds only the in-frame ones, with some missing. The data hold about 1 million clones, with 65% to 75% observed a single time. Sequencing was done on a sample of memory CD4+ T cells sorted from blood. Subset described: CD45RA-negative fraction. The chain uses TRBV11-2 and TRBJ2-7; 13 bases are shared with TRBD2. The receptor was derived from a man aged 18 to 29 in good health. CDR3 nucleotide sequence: TGTGCCAGCAGCCGGACTAGCGGGAGCGGTGGTTACTTC. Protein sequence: CASSRTSGSGGYF.